The 18 T cell receptor beta chains in this list originate from one sample, sequenced in a study of T-cell reconstitution after alpha-beta-depleted transplantation in children. The library targeted TCRbeta and was prepared with unique molecular identifiers. TCRdb ran MiXCR on the PCR reads and lists one entry per CDR3 protein. Altogether 500,000 to 650,000 distinct CDR3 sequences are present, approximately 10% being singletons, with the ten largest covering 12% to 15%. The specimen was PBMCs, mostly from graft donor cells, collected 180 days after TCRalphabeta/CD19-depleted stem cell transplant. The receptor source for this set is a female patient between 2 and 10 years old who had a stem cell transplant for aplastic anemia, so the T cells may come from the graft donor.

The chain links TRBV4-1 to TRBJ1-2, with 9 bases fitting TRBD1. This CDR3 spans 16 amino acids. The germline gives CDR1 MGHRA, CDR2 YSYEKL. V was clipped by 0 bases and J by 4 bases; unmatched bases: 6. The CDR3 sequence: CASSQEGGQGFYGYTF. DNA of the CDR3: TGCGCCAGCAGCCAAGAAGGGGGACAGGGCTTCTATGGCTACACCTTC.

This clonotype appeared a few times. The CDR3 protein is CSASRTGLPQETQYF. CDR3 nucleotides: TGCAGTGCTAGTAGAACAGGACTGCCACAAGAGACCCAGTACTTC. The chain employs TRBV20-1 and TRBJ2-5; possibly TRBD1 or TRBD2 for D (5 bases each). Trimming left V 3 bases short and J 2 bases short, with 16 bases between. There are 15 residues in the CDR3. Germline CDR1 is DFQATT and CDR2 is SNEGSKA (reference sequence).

This sequence joins TRBV12-3 or TRBV12-4 and TRBJ2-1, with D perhaps matching TRBD1 or TRBD2 (7 bases each). The CDR3 extends over 16 amino acids. Trimming pared 5 bases from V and 5 bases from J, leaving 19 bases between. In nucleotides, the CDR3 is TGTGCCAGCAGTGGCCCGGGACAGCGGGACGACAATGAGCAGTTCTTC. The encoded protein is CASSGPGQRDDNEQFF.

This clonotype was observed a few times. Here the CDR3 reads CASSVAGRGTEAFF. The CDR3, as DNA: TGTGCCAGTAGTGTGGCGGGCCGCGGCACTGAAGCTTTCTTT. The chain uses TRBV19 and TRBJ1-1; D not certain. CDR3 length equals 14 residues. The V end was cut by 5 bases, the J end by 4 bases, with 14 bases between. The germline V gene has CDR1 LNHDA and CDR2 SQIVND (reference sequence). The variable domain in full, completed from reference TRBV19 and TRBJ1-1, reads DGGITQSPKYLFRKEGQNVTLSCEQNLNHDAMYWYRQDPGQGLRLIYYSQIVNDFQKGDIAEGYSVSREKKESFPLTVTSAQKNPTAFYLCASSVAGRGTEAFFGQGTRLTVV.

This clonotype has a handful of counts. V and J are TRBV12-3 or TRBV12-4 and TRBJ2-5, with TRBD2 identical over 7 bases. Losses at the gene ends were 5 bases for V and 4 bases for J; bases not matched to a gene: 7. The CDR3 is 14 residues long. The CDR3 protein is CASSHPGGGETQYF. The CDR3 coding sequence is TGTGCCAGCAGTCACCCTGGGGGGGGAGAGACCCAGTACTTC.

V usage is TRBV28 and J usage is TRBJ2-3, with 8 bases lining up with TRBD2. Germline V gene lookup returns CDR1 MDHEN and CDR2 SYDVKM. The length of the CDR3 is 14 residues. The J segment lost 4 bases and the V segment lost 3 bases, leaving 3 bases of the junction unmatched. CDR3 in DNA: TGTGCCAGCAGTTTGGCTAGCGGGCCAGATACGCAGTATTTT. Its protein is CASSLASGPDTQYF.

This clonotype was seen a handful of times. CDR3 protein: CSASRDRVNQPQHF. CDR3 coding DNA: TGCAGTGCTAGTCGGGACAGGGTCAATCAGCCCCAGCATTTT. The gene calls are TRBV20-1 and TRBJ1-5, with 9 bases that match TRBD1. Germline-derived CDR1 and CDR2 are DFQATT and SNEGSKA (reference sequence). Trimming cost V 3 bases and J 3 bases; bases outside gene matches: 3. CDR3 size: 14 residues.

This clonotype came up a few times. The V gene is TRBV28, the J gene TRBJ2-1; possible D gene TRBD1, 6 bases. CDR3 length: 15 residues. Trimming stripped 3 bases from V and 3 bases from J, with 12 bases between. From germline, CDR1 is MDHEN and CDR2 SYDVKM. This CDR3 is CASSFWGLYYNEQFF. In DNA, the CDR3 is TGTGCCAGCAGTTTTTGGGGGCTCTACTACAATGAGCAGTTCTTC.

This clonotype was counted many times. CDR3 in amino acids: CSVVPLARDTPEAFF. The CDR3 DNA reads TGCAGCGTTGTCCCCTTAGCCCGGGACACCCCTGAAGCTTTCTTT. The V gene is TRBV29-1, the J gene TRBJ1-1, with a weak D call TRBD1 (6 bases). The CDR3 is 15 amino acids. Trimming pared 4 bases from V and 6 bases from J, leaving 21 bases between. Germline CDR1 SQVTM, CDR2 ANQGSEA. The full variable domain, completed using reference TRBV29-1 and TRBJ1-1, is SAVISQKPSRDICQRGTSLTIQCQVDSQVTMMFWYRQQPGQSLTLIATANQGSEATYESGFVIDKFPISRPNLTFSTLTVSNMSPEDSSIYLCSVVPLARDTPEAFFGQGTRLTVV.

This clonotype was detected only a few times. The chain carries TRBV2 and TRBJ2-7; D remains ambiguous. Trimming stripped 8 bases from V and 2 bases from J, with 7 bases between. Germline V gene data show CDR1 as SNHLY and CDR2 as FYNNEI. CDR3 length: 11 amino acids. DNA for the CDR3: TGTGCCAGCGCGGACCCCTACGAGCAGTACTTC. Amino acids: CASADPYEQYF.

This chain joins TRBV7-3 and TRBJ2-1; the D call may be TRBD1 or TRBD2 (9 bases each). The germline gives CDR1 SGHTA, CDR2 FQGTGA. There are 19 residues in the CDR3. V lost 5 bases to trimming and J lost 8 bases, with 31 bases between them. CDR3 in DNA: TGTGCCAGCAGCCCCTGGACAGGGGTGCAGGTAGCGGGAGCCCATGAGCAGTTCTTC. This translates into CASSPWTGVQVAGAHEQFF.

The chain links TRBV7-2 to TRBJ2-5; D gene unclear. The CDR3 spans 15 residues. From germline, CDR1 is SGHTA and CDR2 FQGNSA. The V end lost 3 bases, the J end lost 2 bases, and 13 bases lay between the germline ends. CDR3 sequence reads: CASSFGWWGQETQYF. In DNA, the CDR3 is TGTGCCAGCAGCTTCGGTTGGTGGGGACAAGAGACCCAGTACTTC.

This sequence joins TRBV15 and TRBJ1-5; tentatively, D is TRBD1 (5 bases). The CDR3 runs to 15 residues. The germline CDR1 and CDR2 sequences are LNHNV and YYDKDF (reference sequence). Trimming removed 0 bases from V and 11 bases from J, with 17 bases in between. CDR3 sequence reads: CATSRDRSGPESQHF. The CDR3 nucleotides read TGTGCCACCAGCAGAGATAGGTCAGGGCCCGAGTCCCAGCATTTT.

This clonotype has only a few counts. The chain carries TRBV29-1 and TRBJ1-2; D is unresolved. Germline V gene data show CDR1 as SQVTM and CDR2 as ANQGSEA. This CDR3 spans 15 amino acids. V lost 3 bases and J lost 4, with 18 bases in between. CDR3 nucleotide sequence: TGCAGCGTTGACTCTCCGAGCGGATTGGGCTATGGCTACACCTTC. Amino acids: CSVDSPSGLGYGYTF.

This sequence joins TRBV29-1 and TRBJ2-7; 14 bases match TRBD2. The ends lost 6 bases at V and 4 bases at J; junction bases unmatched: 14. The CDR3 is 17 amino acids. Per the germline V gene, CDR1 is SQVTM and CDR2 is ANQGSEA. The CDR3 nucleotides are TGCAGCGTACACGGGACTAGCGGGAGTTATTCGTCGTACGAGCAGTACGTC. This gives the protein CSVHGTSGSYSSYEQYV.

This clonotype was picked up a small number of times. The chain recombines TRBV12-3 or TRBV12-4 with TRBJ2-2, with TRBD1 identical over 8 bases. There are 15 residues in the CDR3. Trimming removed 5 bases from V and 5 bases from J; junction bases left unmatched: 7. CDR3 sequence: CASSRDRSRTGELFF. DNA for the CDR3: TGTGCCAGCAGTCGGGACAGGAGTAGAACCGGGGAGCTGTTTTTT.

This clonotype occurred a few times. V gene TRBV19 combines with J gene TRBJ2-3, with 7 bases matching TRBD2. The trim removed 0 bases at V and 6 bases at J, leaving 9 bases unmatched. The CDR3 consists of 16 residues. Germline V gene sequence: CDR1 LNHDA, CDR2 SQIVND (reference sequence). For the CDR3, the DNA is TGTGCCAGTAGTATAGAATTGGGCGGGAGAGCTGATACGCAGTATTTT. It codes for CASSIELGGRADTQYF.

This clonotype has at least ten counts. J is TRBJ1-4 and V is TRBV12-3 or TRBV12-4; D uncertain. There are 14 residues in the CDR3. Trimming took 6 bases from V and 0 from J, leaving 8 bases between them. CDR3 DNA sequence: TGTGCCAGCAGATTGACATCAACTAATGAAAAACTGTTTTTT. Protein product: CASRLTSTNEKLFF.